This T cell receptor (beta chain) was captured by sequencing in a study of cytomegalovirus exposure and HLA in healthy donors. Study-wide results and limits: High sensitivity and specificity were reportedly achieved when the classifier diagnosed cytomegalovirus status.

As concerns this clone: Its target is unknown.

Germline V gene sequence: CDR1 MNHNY, CDR2 SVGAGI (reference sequence). Unmatched junction bases numbered 5, after V lost 1 base and J lost 6 bases. This CDR3 is 15 amino acids long. With 60 Vbeta and 13 Jbeta primers, the PCR was carried out. The repertoire was sequenced with immunoSEQ multiplex PCR; TCRdb's copy has only in-frame clones and lacks some. This sample has roughly 150,000 clones, with over 60% found just once. Sequencing used PBMCs. The chain combines TRBV6-6 with TRBJ1-2, with TRBD1 matching 10 bases. This TCR came from a young woman in good health and CMV-seropositive. CDR3 in DNA: TGTGCCAGCAGTTACTGGGTAGGGACAGGGGATGGCTACACCTTC. It translates to CASSYWVGTGDGYTF.